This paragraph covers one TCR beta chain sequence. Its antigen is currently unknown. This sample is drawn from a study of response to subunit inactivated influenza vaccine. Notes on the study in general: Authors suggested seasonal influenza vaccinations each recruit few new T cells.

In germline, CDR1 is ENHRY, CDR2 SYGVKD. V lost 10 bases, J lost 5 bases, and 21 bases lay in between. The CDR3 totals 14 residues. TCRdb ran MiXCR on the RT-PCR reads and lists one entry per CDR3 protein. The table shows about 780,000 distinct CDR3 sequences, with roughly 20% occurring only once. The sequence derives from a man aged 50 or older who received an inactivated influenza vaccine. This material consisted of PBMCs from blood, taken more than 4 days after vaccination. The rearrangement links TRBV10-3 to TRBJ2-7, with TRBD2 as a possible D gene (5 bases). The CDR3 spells CATTGYVGVHEQYF. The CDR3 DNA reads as TGTGCCACGACCGGATATGTGGGAGTCCACGAGCAGTACTTC.